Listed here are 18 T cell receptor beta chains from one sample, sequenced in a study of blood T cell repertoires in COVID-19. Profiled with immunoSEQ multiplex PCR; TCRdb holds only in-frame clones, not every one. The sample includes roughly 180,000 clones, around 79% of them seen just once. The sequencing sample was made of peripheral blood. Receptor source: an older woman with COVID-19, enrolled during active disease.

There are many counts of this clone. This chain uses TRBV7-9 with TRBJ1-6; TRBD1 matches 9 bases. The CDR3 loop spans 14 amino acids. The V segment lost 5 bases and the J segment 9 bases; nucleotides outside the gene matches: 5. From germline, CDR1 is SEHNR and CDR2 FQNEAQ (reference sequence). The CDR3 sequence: CASSAQGAVSPLHF. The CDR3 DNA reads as TGTGCCAGCAGCGCACAGGGGGCGGTTTCACCCCTCCACTTT.

The CDR3 sequence: CATRGLEGTQYF. The CDR3 DNA sequence: TGTGCCACCAGGGGACTCGAGGGGACCCAGTACTTC. This chain uses TRBV24-1 with TRBJ2-5; tentative D call: TRBD2 (6 bases). Trimming removed 7 bases from V and 7 bases from J, with 12 bases in between. The length of the CDR3 is 12 residues. Germline V gene lookup returns CDR1 KGHDR and CDR2 SFDVKD.

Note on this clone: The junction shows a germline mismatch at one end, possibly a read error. The CDR3 spells CASSVVRGRAANTGELFF. The DNA for the CDR3 is TGTGCCTCGAGTGTTGTTCGGGGTAGGGCCGCAAACACCGGGGAGCTGTTTTTT. This chain uses TRBV30 with TRBJ2-2; TRBD2 is a possible D gene (5 bases). The CDR3 has 18 residues. The germline V gene encodes CDR1 GTSNPN and CDR2 SVGIG (reference sequence).

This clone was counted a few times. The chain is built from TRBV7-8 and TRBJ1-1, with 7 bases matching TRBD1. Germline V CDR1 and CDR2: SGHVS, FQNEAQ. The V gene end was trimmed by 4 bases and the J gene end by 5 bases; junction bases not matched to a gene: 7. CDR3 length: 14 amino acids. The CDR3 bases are TGTGCCAGCAGCTCCCAGACAGGGAGAACTGAAGCTTTCTTT. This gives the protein CASSSQTGRTEAFF.

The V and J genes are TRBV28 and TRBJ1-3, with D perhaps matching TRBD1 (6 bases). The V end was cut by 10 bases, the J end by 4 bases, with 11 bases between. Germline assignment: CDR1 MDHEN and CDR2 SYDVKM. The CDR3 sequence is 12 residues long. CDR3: CAIEGGGNTIYF. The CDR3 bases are TGTGCCATCGAGGGGGGGGGAAACACCATATATTTT.

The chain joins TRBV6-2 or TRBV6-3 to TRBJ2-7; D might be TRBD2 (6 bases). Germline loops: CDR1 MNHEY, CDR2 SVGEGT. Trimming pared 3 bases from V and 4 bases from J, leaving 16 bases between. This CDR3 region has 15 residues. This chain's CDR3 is CASSYSLATTYEQYF. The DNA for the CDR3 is TGTGCCAGCAGTTATAGTCTAGCGACAACTTACGAGCAGTACTTC.

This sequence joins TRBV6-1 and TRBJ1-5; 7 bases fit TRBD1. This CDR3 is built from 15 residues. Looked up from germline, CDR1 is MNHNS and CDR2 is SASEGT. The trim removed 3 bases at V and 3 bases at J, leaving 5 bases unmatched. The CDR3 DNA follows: TGTGCCAGCAGTGAGACAGGGAGGAACAATCAGCCCCAGCATTTT. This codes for CASSETGRNNQPQHF.

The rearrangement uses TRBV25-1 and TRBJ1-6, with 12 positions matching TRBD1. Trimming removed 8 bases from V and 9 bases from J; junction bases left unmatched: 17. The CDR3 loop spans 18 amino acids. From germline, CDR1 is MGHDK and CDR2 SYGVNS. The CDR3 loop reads CASGAGQGARRISSPLHF. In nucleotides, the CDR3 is TGTGCCAGCGGGGCGGGACAGGGGGCGCGTAGGATTAGTTCACCCCTCCACTTT.

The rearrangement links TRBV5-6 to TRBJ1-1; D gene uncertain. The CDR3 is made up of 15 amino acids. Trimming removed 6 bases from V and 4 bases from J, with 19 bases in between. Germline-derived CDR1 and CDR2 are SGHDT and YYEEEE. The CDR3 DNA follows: TGTGCCAGCACCCGGAGGTGGGTGGGAAGCACTGAAGCTTTCTTT. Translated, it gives CASTRRWVGSTEAFF.

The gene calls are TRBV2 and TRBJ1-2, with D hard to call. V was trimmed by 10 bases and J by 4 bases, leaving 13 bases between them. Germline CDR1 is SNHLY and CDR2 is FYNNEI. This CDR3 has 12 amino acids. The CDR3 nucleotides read TGTGCCATGGGAGACCTGAGCTATGGCTACACCTTC. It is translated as CAMGDLSYGYTF.

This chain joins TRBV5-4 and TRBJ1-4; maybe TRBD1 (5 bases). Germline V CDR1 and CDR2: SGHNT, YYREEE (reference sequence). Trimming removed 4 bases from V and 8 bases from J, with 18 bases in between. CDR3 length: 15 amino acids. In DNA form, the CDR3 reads TGTGCCAGCAGCCCATGGGGTAGGGGCAACGAAAAACTGTTTTTT. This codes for CASSPWGRGNEKLFF.

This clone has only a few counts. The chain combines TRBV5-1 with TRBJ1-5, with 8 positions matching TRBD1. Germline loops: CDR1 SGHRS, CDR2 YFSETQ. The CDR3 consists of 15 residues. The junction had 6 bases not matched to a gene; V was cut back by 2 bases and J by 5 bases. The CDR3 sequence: CASSFGTGLYQPQHF. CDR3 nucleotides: TGCGCCAGCAGCTTTGGGACAGGCCTTTATCAGCCCCAGCATTTT.

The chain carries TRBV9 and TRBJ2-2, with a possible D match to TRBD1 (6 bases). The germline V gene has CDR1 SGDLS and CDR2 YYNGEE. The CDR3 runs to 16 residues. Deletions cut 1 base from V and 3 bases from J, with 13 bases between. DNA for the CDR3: TGTGCCAGCAGCGTACTCCCAGGGGTCGACACCGGGGAGCTGTTTTTT. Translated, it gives CASSVLPGVDTGELFF.

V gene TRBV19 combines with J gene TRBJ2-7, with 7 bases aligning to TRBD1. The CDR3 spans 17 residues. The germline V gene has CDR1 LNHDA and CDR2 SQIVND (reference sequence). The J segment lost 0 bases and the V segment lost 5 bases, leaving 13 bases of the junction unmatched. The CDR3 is CASSPAWDSYFSYEQYF. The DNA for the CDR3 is TGTGCCAGTAGTCCGGCCTGGGACAGTTATTTCTCCTACGAGCAGTACTTC.

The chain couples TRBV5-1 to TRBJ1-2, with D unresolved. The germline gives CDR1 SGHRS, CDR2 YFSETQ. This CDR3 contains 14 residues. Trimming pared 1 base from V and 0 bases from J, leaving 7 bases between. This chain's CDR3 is CASSLTEANYGYTF. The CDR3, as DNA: TGCGCCAGCAGCTTGACAGAAGCTAACTATGGCTACACCTTC.

The CDR3 sequence is CASSVLEGSEAFF. The CDR3 bases are TGTGCCAGCAGCGTACTTGAGGGCTCTGAAGCTTTCTTT. V usage is TRBV9 and J usage is TRBJ1-1; D call uncertain. Per the germline V gene, CDR1 is SGDLS and CDR2 is YYNGEE. Trimming cost V 1 base and J 6 bases, with 10 bases left between them. The CDR3 length is 13 residues.

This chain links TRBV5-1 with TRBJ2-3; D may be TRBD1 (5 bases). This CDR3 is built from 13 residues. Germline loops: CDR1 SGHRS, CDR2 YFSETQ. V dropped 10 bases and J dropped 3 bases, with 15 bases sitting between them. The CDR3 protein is CAGSAGWTDTQYF. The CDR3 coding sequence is TGCGCCGGATCTGCAGGGTGGACAGATACGCAGTATTTT.

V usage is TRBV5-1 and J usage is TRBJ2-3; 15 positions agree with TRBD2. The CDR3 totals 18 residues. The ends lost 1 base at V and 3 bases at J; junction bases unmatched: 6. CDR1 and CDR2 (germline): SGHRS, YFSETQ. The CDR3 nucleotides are TGCGCCAGCAGCTTGACCCCTGGACTAGCGGGGGGGACAGATACGCAGTATTTT. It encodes CASSLTPGLAGGTDTQYF.